The TCR beta chain under discussion was sequenced for a study of cytomegalovirus exposure and HLA in healthy donors. General study findings and limits: Published work reported that the classifier diagnosed cytomegalovirus status with high specificity and sensitivity. Most CMV-associated TCR beta chains appeared HLA-restricted in a later analysis.

With respect to this clone: Its antigen is unknown.

There are 15 residues in the CDR3. Germline lookup yields CDR1 SGHVS and CDR2 FQNEAQ. J was trimmed by 4 bases and V by 0 bases; bases with no gene match: 5. 60 Vbeta and 13 Jbeta primers were used in PCR. Clones were read by immunoSEQ multiplex PCR, and TCRdb kept only the in-frame ones, dropping some. Here the sample spans around 150,000 clones, 68% being singletons. Sequenced: PBMCs. This TCR was sampled from a woman in her late teens or twenties in good health and CMV-seropositive. This sequence joins TRBV7-8 and TRBJ1-2, with 7 bases fitting TRBD1. The CDR3 loop reads CASSLAAGTVYGYTF. CDR3 nucleotides: TGTGCCAGCAGCTTAGCGGCGGGGACAGTCTATGGCTACACCTTC.